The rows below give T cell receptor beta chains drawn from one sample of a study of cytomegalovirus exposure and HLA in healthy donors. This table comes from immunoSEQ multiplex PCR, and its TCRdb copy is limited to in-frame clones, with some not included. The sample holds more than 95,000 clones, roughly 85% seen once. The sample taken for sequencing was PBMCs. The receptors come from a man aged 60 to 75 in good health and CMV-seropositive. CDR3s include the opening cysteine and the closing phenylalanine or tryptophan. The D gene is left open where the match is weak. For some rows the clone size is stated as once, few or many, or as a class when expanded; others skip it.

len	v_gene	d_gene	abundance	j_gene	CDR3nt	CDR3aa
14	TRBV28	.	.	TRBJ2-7	TGTGCCAGCAGTCTCCCGACAGGCCCCTACGAGCAGTACTTC	CASSLPTGPYEQYF
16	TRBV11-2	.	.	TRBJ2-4	TGTGCCAGCAGCCGCAGACAGGTCCGCACCAAAAACATTCAGTACTTC	CASSRRQVRTKNIQYF
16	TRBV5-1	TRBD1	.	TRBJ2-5	TGCGCCAGCAGCTTGGGGACAGGGGGCGCAGGGGAGACCCAGTACTTC	CASSLGTGGAGETQYF
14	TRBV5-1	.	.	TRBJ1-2	TGCGCCAGCAGCTTGGTTTCCAGTAACTATGGCTACACCTTC	CASSLVSSNYGYTF
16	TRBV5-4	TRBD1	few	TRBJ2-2	TGTGCCAGCAGTCCCCAGACAGGGCGGAACACCGGGGAGCTGTTTTTT	CASSPQTGRNTGELFF
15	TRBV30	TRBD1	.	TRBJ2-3	TGTGCCTGGAGTGGAGGACAGGCTAGCACAGATACGCAGTATTTT	CAWSGGQASTDTQYF
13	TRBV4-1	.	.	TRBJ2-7	TGCGCCAGCAGCCAAGACGAAGAGCGCCGGCGGTACTTC	CASSQDEERRRYF
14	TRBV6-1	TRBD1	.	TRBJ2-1	TGTGCCAGCAGTGGCGTAGGTGCTGGGACAGGACAGTTCTTC	CASSGVGAGTGQFF
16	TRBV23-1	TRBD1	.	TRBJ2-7	TGCGCCAGCAGTCCCCATCCGGGACAGGGGTTGTACGAGCAGTACTTC	CASSPHPGQGLYEQYF
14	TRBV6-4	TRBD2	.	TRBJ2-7	TGTGCCAGCTCCGCGAGCAGCGGGGCTTACGAGCAGTACTTC	CASSASSGAYEQYF
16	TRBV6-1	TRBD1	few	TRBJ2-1	TGTGCCAGCAGTGAAATAAGGGGGCTGGGTGGGGATGAGCAGTTCTTC	CASSEIRGLGGDEQFF
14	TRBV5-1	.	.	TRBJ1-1	TGCGCCAGCCGGGGATCCGGGGAAAACACTGAAGCTTTCTTT	CASRGSGENTEAFF
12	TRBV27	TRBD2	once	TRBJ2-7	TGTGCCAGCAGGCGGGGGGTGGGGGAGCAGTACTTC	CASRRGVGEQYF
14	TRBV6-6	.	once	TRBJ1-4	TGTGCCAGCACCACGCGGCCCAACAATGAAAAACTGTTTTTT	CASTTRPNNEKLFF
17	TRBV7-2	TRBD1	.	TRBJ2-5	TGTGCCAGCAGCTCCGGGATCGGACAGGGTGTTAATAGGGCCCAGTACTTC	CASSSGIGQGVNRAQYF
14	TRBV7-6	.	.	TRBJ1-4	TGTGCCAGCAGCTTAGGTCAGTCAAACGAAAAACTGTTTTTT	CASSLGQSNEKLFF
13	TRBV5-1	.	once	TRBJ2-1	TGCGCCAGCAGCTTAGGGGGGGCCAATGAGCAGTTCTTC	CASSLGGANEQFF
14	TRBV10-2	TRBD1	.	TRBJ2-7	TGCGCCAGCGTAGAACCCAGGGGGTCCTACGAGCAGTACTTC	CASVEPRGSYEQYF
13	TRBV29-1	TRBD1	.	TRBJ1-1	TGCAGCGGGAGACAGGGGTTAAACACTGAAGCTTTCTTT	CSGRQGLNTEAFF
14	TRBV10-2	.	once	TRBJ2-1	TGCGCCAGCAGTGACTACAGAATCTACAATGAGCAGTTCTTC	CASSDYRIYNEQFF
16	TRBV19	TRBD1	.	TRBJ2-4	TGTGCCAGTAGTGACGGACAGGGGGTAGCCAAAAACATTCAGTACTTC	CASSDGQGVAKNIQYF
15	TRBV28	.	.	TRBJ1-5	TGTGCCAGCAGTTTGGCCCTCCGAGGGCTTCAGCCCCAGCATTTT	CASSLALRGLQPQHF
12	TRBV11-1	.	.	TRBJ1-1	TGTGCCAGCAGCCTGTCCAACACTGAAGCTTTCTTT	CASSLSNTEAFF
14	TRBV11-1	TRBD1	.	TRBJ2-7	TGTGCCAGCAGCTGGGACAGGGACGCCTACGAGCAGTACTTC	CASSWDRDAYEQYF
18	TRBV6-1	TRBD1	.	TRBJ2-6	TGTGCCAGCAGTGAAGGGCAGGGGGCCCTTTGGGGGGCCAACGTCCTGACTTTC	CASSEGQGALWGANVLTF
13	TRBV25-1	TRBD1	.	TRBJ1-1	TGTGCCAGCAGGGGGACAGGGAACACTGAAGCTTTCTTT	CASRGTGNTEAFF
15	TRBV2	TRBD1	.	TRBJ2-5	TGTGCCAGCAGCTGGGTTCCAGGGGGTGGGGAGACCCAGTACTTC	CASSWVPGGGETQYF
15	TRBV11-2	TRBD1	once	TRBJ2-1	TGTGCCAGCAGCTATCGGGACAGGGGATACAATGAGCAGTTCTTC	CASSYRDRGYNEQFF
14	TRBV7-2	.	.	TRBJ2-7	TGTGCCAGCAGCTTACAGGGTGGGCAAGGGGAGCAGTACTTC	CASSLQGGQGEQYF
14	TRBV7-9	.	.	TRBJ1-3	TGTGCCAGCAGCTTGGGGAGCTCTGGAAACACCATATATTTT	CASSLGSSGNTIYF
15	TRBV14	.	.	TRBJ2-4	TGTGCCAGCAGCCAAGATGGGCACAGGGCCAGAGGTCAGTACTTC	CASSQDGHRARGQYF
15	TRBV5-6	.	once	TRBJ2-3	TGTGCCAGCAGCTTGGAGCAACTTCGGGCAGATACGCAGTATTTT	CASSLEQLRADTQYF
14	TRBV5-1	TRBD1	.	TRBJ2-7	TGCGCCAGCAGCCCGGGACAGGGTCTCGCCGAGCAGTACTTC	CASSPGQGLAEQYF